Each of the 28 T cell receptor beta chains below was sequenced from the same sample in a study of blood T cell repertoires in COVID-19. The assay was immunoSEQ multiplex PCR, and TCRdb's table has in-frame clones only and misses some. The sample lists 360,000 or so clones, just under 90% seen once, with about 1.7% in the top ten. The sequenced sample consisted of PBMCs or T cells enriched from blood (not recorded which). The receptors originated from a woman under 40 who had recovered from COVID-19.

This clone has just a few counts. The genes are TRBV28 and TRBJ1-5; a possible D gene is TRBD1 (5 bases). In germline, CDR1 is MDHEN, CDR2 SYDVKM. Between the trimmed V and J ends, which lost 10 bases and 3 bases, there was a span of 22 bases. CDR3 length: 16 amino acids. In DNA, the CDR3 is TGTGCCACCCTCAGCGTGACACAGGCCGACAATCAGCCCCAGCATTTT. Translated, it gives CATLSVTQADNQPQHF. Complete variable domain (other parts from reference TRBV28 and TRBJ1-5): DVKVTQSSRYLVKRTGEKVFLECVQDMDHENMFWYRQDPGLGLRLIYFSYDVKMKEKGDIPEGYSVSREKKERFSLILESASTNQTSMYLCATLSVTQADNQPQHFGDGTRLSIL.

The chain carries TRBV24-1 and TRBJ1-6; 7 bases fit TRBD1. The CDR3 sequence is 16 residues long. Germline V gene data show CDR1 as KGHDR and CDR2 as SFDVKD. The trim removed 4 bases at V and 2 bases at J, leaving 4 bases unmatched. The chain's CDR3 is CATSDPDRTYNSPLHF. CDR3 sequence (DNA): TGTGCCACCAGTGACCCGGACAGGACCTATAATTCACCCCTCCACTTT.

V usage is TRBV28 and J usage is TRBJ1-2; 11 bases are a match to TRBD1. The CDR3 contains 14 residues. V was pared by 2 bases and J by 9 bases, with 5 bases of the junction left unmatched. Germline V gives CDR1 MDHEN, CDR2 SYDVKM. The CDR3 loop reads CASSLTGQGARYTF. The CDR3 region has the DNA TGTGCCAGCAGTTTAACCGGACAGGGGGCACGCTACACCTTC.

The chain couples TRBV5-4 to TRBJ2-3; 7 bases are shared with TRBD1. The CDR3 has 16 residues. V lost 4 bases to trimming and J lost 2 bases; unmatched junction nucleotides: 10. Germline V gene lookup returns CDR1 SGHNT and CDR2 YYREEE (reference sequence). The CDR3 DNA reads TGTGCCAGCAGCCAACAGAGGGGGCCGCACACAGATACGCAGTATTTT. Protein sequence: CASSQQRGPHTDTQYF.

CDR3 loop: CASSQEASYNSPLHF. In DNA, the CDR3 is TGTGCCAGCAGCCAAGAGGCCTCCTATAATTCACCCCTCCACTTT. This rearrangement joins TRBV3-1 (or the pseudogene TRBV3-2) to TRBJ1-6, with no clear D. The CDR3 has 15 residues. Germline V gene sequence: CDR1 LGHDT, CDR2 YNNKEL (reference sequence). Trimming left V 0 bases short and J 0 bases short, with 3 bases between.

The chain uses TRBV28 and TRBJ1-1; no definite D call. This CDR3 has 13 amino acids. V lost 6 bases and J lost 1, with 9 bases in between. CDR1 MDHEN and CDR2 SYDVKM come from the germline V gene. The CDR3 sequence: CASRGPGNTEAFF. CDR3 DNA: TGTGCCAGCAGGGGCCCTGGGAACACTGAAGCTTTCTTT.

V is TRBV25-1 and J is TRBJ2-1; 10 bases line up with TRBD2. The germline gives CDR1 MGHDK, CDR2 SYGVNS. This CDR3 spans 18 amino acids. V lost 7 bases to trimming and J lost 6 bases; unmatched junction nucleotides: 18. The CDR3: CASTPSGRAGGRANEQFF. The CDR3 DNA is TGTGCCAGCACTCCGAGCGGGAGGGCCGGGGGTCGTGCCAATGAGCAGTTCTTC.

The count of this clone is one. The rearrangement joins TRBV3-1 (or the pseudogene TRBV3-2) to TRBJ2-7; D is unresolved. V lost 3 bases to trimming and J lost 2 bases, with 8 bases between them. The CDR3 has 13 residues. CDR1 and CDR2 (germline): LGHDT, YNNKEL (reference sequence). DNA of the CDR3: TGTGCCAGCAGCCACCCCAGCGCCTACGAGCAGTACTTC. Protein product: CASSHPSAYEQYF.

A few counts support this clone. The chain couples TRBV27 to TRBJ2-1; TRBD2 matches 11 bases. CDR3 length equals 18 residues. The V gene end was trimmed by 3 bases and the J gene end by 9 bases; junction bases not matched to a gene: 16. Germline lookup yields CDR1 MNHEY and CDR2 SMNVEV (reference sequence). CDR3 bases: TGTGCCAGCAGTTTCCAGGCGGTTAGTCTAGCGGGGGGCGGTGAGCAGTTCTTC. Amino acid sequence: CASSFQAVSLAGGGEQFF.

This clone was picked up one time. The chain links TRBV30 to TRBJ1-5; D might be TRBD1 (6 bases). With 1 base removed from V and 3 bases from J, the gap between germline ends came to 10 bases. There are 14 residues in the CDR3. The germline gives CDR1 GTSNPN, CDR2 SVGIG (reference sequence). CDR3 coding DNA: TGTGCCTGGAGTGCCGGACAGAACAATCAGCCCCAGCATTTT. It codes for CAWSAGQNNQPQHF.

The chain uses TRBV6-5 and TRBJ1-1; possible D gene TRBD1, 5 bases. The CDR3 totals 14 residues. The V end was cut by 8 bases, the J end by 4 bases, with 17 bases between. The germline gives CDR1 MNHEY, CDR2 SVGAGI. CDR3 residues: CASWRGLRGTEAFF. The CDR3 bases are TGTGCCAGCTGGAGGGGCCTTCGGGGCACTGAAGCTTTCTTT.

The chain employs TRBV24-1 and TRBJ1-5, with D possibly TRBD1 on 5 matching bases. This CDR3 contains 14 residues. With 5 bases removed from V and 5 bases from J, the gap between germline ends came to 12 bases. Germline values: CDR1 KGHDR, CDR2 SFDVKD. CDR3 bases: TGTGCCACCAGTGTTGCAGGGCTCCATCAGCCCCAGCATTTT. Translation: CATSVAGLHQPQHF.

This chain joins TRBV2 and TRBJ2-7; a possible D gene is TRBD1 (5 bases). Germline loops: CDR1 SNHLY, CDR2 FYNNEI. V lost 6 bases and J lost 1, with 7 bases in between. CDR3 length: 12 amino acids. The CDR3 bases are TGTGCCAGCAGGCAGGGTTCCTACGAGCAGTACTTC. Its protein is CASRQGSYEQYF.

This CDR3 is CASSWATEPQHF. The CDR3, as DNA: TGTGCCAGCAGCTGGGCCACTGAGCCCCAGCATTTT. The chain has TRBV5-6 and TRBJ1-5; D not certain. Germline-derived CDR1 and CDR2 are SGHDT and YYEEEE. Deletions cut 3 bases from V and 8 bases from J, with 9 bases between. The CDR3 has 12 residues.

The CDR3 sequence is CASSLGTGNTGELFF. DNA for the CDR3: TGTGCCAGCAGCTTGGGGACAGGGAACACCGGGGAGCTGTTTTTT. The genes are TRBV7-9 and TRBJ2-2, with 8 bases that match TRBD1. CDR1 and CDR2 from the germline V gene are SEHNR and FQNEAQ (reference sequence). The CDR3 totals 15 residues. The ends lost 3 bases at V and 1 base at J; junction bases unmatched: 1.

In its sample, this clone was seen a few times. V is TRBV18 and J is TRBJ1-1, with 11 bases identical to TRBD1. The V segment lost 2 bases and the J segment 5 bases; nucleotides outside the gene matches: 13. CDR1 KGHSH and CDR2 LQKENI come from the germline V gene. The CDR3 is 18 residues long. The CDR3 region has the DNA TGTGCCAGCTCACCAATACCACGATCCGGGACAGGGGGGACTGAAGCTTTCTTT. Its translation: CASSPIPRSGTGGTEAFF.

This clone was counted once. This sequence joins TRBV28 and TRBJ1-5, with 7 bases fitting TRBD1. In germline, CDR1 is MDHEN, CDR2 SYDVKM. The junction had 12 bases not matched to a gene; V was cut back by 8 bases and J by 2 bases. This CDR3 is 16 amino acids long. The CDR3 nucleotides are TGTGCCAGCGGGGACAGCCCCATTATTCGCAATCAGCCCCAGCATTTT. It translates to CASGDSPIIRNQPQHF.

The chain links TRBV6-5 to TRBJ1-3; TRBD1 matches 8 bases. Germline V lookup: CDR1 MNHEY, CDR2 SVGAGI. V shed 8 bases, J shed 5 bases, and the junction held 8 bases outside the gene matches. The CDR3 has 14 amino acids. The CDR3 loop reads CASAMDRVRNTIYF. Here the CDR3 DNA reads TGTGCCAGCGCTATGGACAGGGTTAGAAACACCATATATTTT.

This chain joins TRBV7-8 and TRBJ1-2; a weak D match, TRBD1 (5 bases). Trimming took off 6 bases at V and 4 bases at J, with 15 bases between the two ends. The germline gives CDR1 SGHVS, CDR2 FQNEAQ. The CDR3 has 14 amino acids. The CDR3 coding sequence is TGTGCCAGCAGTTCGTACGGGGGAACCTATGGCTACACCTTC. Translation: CASSSYGGTYGYTF. Variable domain in full (rest from reference TRBV7-8 and TRBJ1-2): GAGVSQSPRYKVAKRGQDVALRCDPISGHVSLFWYQQALGQGPEFLTYFQNEAQLDKSGLPSDRFFAERPEGSVSTLKIQRTQQEDSAVYLCASSSYGGTYGYTFGSGTRLTVV.

This sequence joins TRBV24-1 and TRBJ2-2, with a tentative D call TRBD2 (7 bases). The CDR3 loop spans 17 amino acids. Trimming cost V 4 bases and J 0 bases, with 14 bases left between them. Germline V lookup: CDR1 KGHDR, CDR2 SFDVKD. CDR3 in amino acids: CATSDRRGGSNTGELFF. Here the CDR3 DNA reads TGTGCCACCAGTGACCGGAGGGGGGGTTCGAACACCGGGGAGCTGTTTTTT.

The chain links TRBV11-3 to TRBJ2-7; unclear D gene. V lost 5 bases, J lost 6 bases, and 2 bases lay in between. Germline V lookup: CDR1 SGHNT, CDR2 YENEEA. This CDR3 spans 9 amino acids. CDR3 protein: CASSREQYF. The CDR3 DNA sequence: TGTGCCAGCAGCCGCGAGCAGTACTTC.

The V gene is TRBV6-4, the J gene TRBJ2-3, with 12 positions matching TRBD2. Unmatched junction bases numbered 5, after V lost 3 bases and J lost 4 bases. The CDR3 spans 16 residues. In germline, CDR1 is MRHNA, CDR2 SNTAGT. The CDR3 sequence is CASSEVRTSGADTQYF. As DNA, the CDR3 is TGTGCCAGCAGTGAGGTCCGGACTAGCGGGGCAGATACGCAGTATTTT.

The chain has TRBV29-1 and TRBJ2-7, with D perhaps TRBD1 (5 bases). V lost 4 bases and J lost 2, with 9 bases in between. CDR1 SQVTM and CDR2 ANQGSEA come from the germline V gene. CDR3 size: 12 residues. CDR3 amino acids: CSVAGHTYEQYF. CDR3 DNA sequence: TGCAGCGTTGCAGGACACACCTACGAGCAGTACTTC.

The rearrangement links TRBV5-1 to TRBJ1-2; a possible D gene is TRBD1 (5 bases). V lost 2 bases and J lost 5, with 13 bases in between. CDR3 size: 14 residues. The germline V gene encodes CDR1 SGHRS and CDR2 YFSETQ. CDR3 in amino acids: CASSLGADRYGYTF. CDR3 DNA: TGCGCCAGCAGCTTAGGTGCAGACAGATATGGCTACACCTTC. The full variable domain, rest sourced from reference TRBV5-1 and TRBJ1-2, is KAGVTQTPRYLIKTRGQQVTLSCSPISGHRSVSWYQQTPGQGLQFLFEYFSETQRNKGNFPGRFSGRQFSNSRSEMNVSTLELGDSALYLCASSLGADRYGYTFGSGTRLTVV.

The chain uses TRBV10-3 and TRBJ1-5; maybe TRBD1 (6 bases). This CDR3 region has 14 residues. Looked up from germline, CDR1 is ENHRY and CDR2 is SYGVKD. Between the trimmed V and J ends, which lost 10 bases and 5 bases, there was a span of 18 bases. Here the CDR3 reads CATSRGGGDQPQHF. In DNA form, the CDR3 reads TGTGCCACCTCCCGAGGGGGAGGGGATCAGCCCCAGCATTTT.

The rearrangement links TRBV6-2 or TRBV6-3 to TRBJ1-3, with no clear D. Germline assignment: CDR1 MNHEY and CDR2 SVGEGT. The V end lost 0 bases, the J end lost 8 bases, and 8 bases lay between the germline ends. The CDR3 is made up of 13 amino acids. CDR3 sequence (DNA): TGTGCCAGCAGTTACTCGAACGGGGACACCATATATTTT. Its protein product is CASSYSNGDTIYF.

This clone has just one count. The chain links TRBV7-8 to TRBJ1-1; no firm D call. This CDR3 spans 15 amino acids. Germline assignment: CDR1 SGHVS and CDR2 FQNEAQ. Trimming removed 6 bases from V and 1 base from J, with 15 bases in between. For the CDR3, the DNA is TGTGCCAGCAGTCCCGGGAGGGTTCGGAACACTGAAGCTTTCTTT. Protein sequence: CASSPGRVRNTEAFF.

V gene TRBV27 combines with J gene TRBJ2-7; 10 bases are a match to TRBD1. V was pared by 5 bases and J by 4 bases, with 8 bases of the junction left unmatched. The CDR3 covers 15 residues. Germline V gene lookup returns CDR1 MNHEY and CDR2 SMNVEV (reference sequence). CDR3: CASSHWGDRGYEQYF. The CDR3 DNA reads TGTGCCAGCAGTCACTGGGGGGACAGGGGTTACGAGCAGTACTTC.